This T cell receptor beta chain was recovered during a study of T cell clonotyping in hematopoietic cell transplantation. Study-wide points: At the given depth, recipient repertoires were over 97% de novo clonotypes.

Sequenced by immunoSEQ multiplex PCR; TCRdb stores in-frame clones only, minus some. The table has around 9,000 clones, approximately 84% seen once. Points on this clone: What it binds is unknown.

The CDR3 has 16 residues. Trimming removed 1 base from V and 8 bases from J; junction bases left unmatched: 15. Germline V gives CDR1 SQVTM, CDR2 ANQGSEA. This TCR was sampled from a male patient over 55 who had an allogeneic stem cell transplant from an unrelated donor, so the T cells may come from the graft donor. Some clones in this sample may be carry-over from other donors' samples. This chain joins TRBV29-1 and TRBJ1-2, with TRBD1 identical over 8 bases. The source material was PBMCs, sampled at the time of graft-versus-host disease after allogeneic stem cell transplant. CDR3 DNA sequence: TGCAGCGTTGAAGGCCCCGGCACCGGACAGGGAGAAGGCTACACCTTC. The encoded protein is CSVEGPGTGQGEGYTF.